This T cell receptor (beta chain) is drawn from a study of shared clonotypes between healthy human individuals. Background on the study: Donors had three CD4 naive, three CD4 memory, two CD8 naive and one CD8 memory plate apiece.

Germline loops: CDR1 SSHAT, CDR2 FNYEAQ (reference sequence). This CDR3 is 14 amino acids long. As to this clone: The germline gene is not matched at one end of the junction; a read error may be the cause.

On sorted subsets, replicate PCRs used approximately 200 ng DNA, or 25,000 to 35,000 T cell genomes. Data came from immunoSEQ multiplex PCR; TCRdb stores just in-frame clones and leaves some out. The sample includes about 2 million clones, 95% of them seen just once. All of the donors resided in Nashville, Tennessee, and each was a Caucasian adult. The gene calls are TRBV7-7 and TRBJ2-2; D remains ambiguous. This TCR derives from a man between 18 and 29 years old in good health. The sequenced sample consisted of naive CD4+ T cells sorted from blood. The sample's subset: CD45RA+ positively selected. CDR3 region: CASSTTLNTGELFF. CDR3 in DNA: TGTGCTAGCAGCACAACCCTGAACACCGGGGAGCTGTTTTTT.